The clone carrying this TCR beta chain has just a few counts. The CDR3 spans 14 residues. Germline lookup yields CDR1 SEHNR and CDR2 FQNEAQ (reference sequence). V lost 5 bases to trimming and J lost 2 bases, with 12 bases between them. Survey-level TCR beta sequencing used the immunoSEQ assay. Method: immunoSEQ multiplex PCR; TCRdb's copy keeps in-frame clones and lacks some. This sample has nearly 70,000 clones, with around 93% found just once. The clonotype comes from a man aged 40-55 years with rheumatoid arthritis. The genes are TRBV7-9 and TRBJ1-2; D possibly corresponds to TRBD1 (5 bases). What was sequenced was PBMCs. As DNA, the CDR3 is TGTGCCAGCAGCCCTAGACCAGGGAACTATGGCTACACCTTC. Translation gives CASSPRPGNYGYTF. Supplemented by reference TRBV7-9 and TRBJ1-2, the full variable domain reads DTGVSQNPRHKITKRGQNVTFRCDPISEHNRLYWYRQTLGQGPEFLTYFQNEAQLEKSRLLSDRFSAERPKGSFSTLEIQRTEQGDSAMYLCASSPRPGNYGYTFGSGTRLTVV.